These 18 T cell receptor beta chains share one sample of origin, sequenced in a study of T cell responses to AZD1222 COVID-19 vaccine (dated by TCRdb to the early 2020s). The library came from the immunoSEQ multiplex PCR assay. Here the immuneACCESS table is served through TCRdb, limited to in-frame sequences with V and J called. Missing clones are a known gap in these copies; in checked studies unresolved V genes cover under half, and the rest lacks a known reason. In this sample the table shows 110,000 to 150,000 clones, 85% to 95% of which occur a single time. The ten largest clones capture about 9.1% of the sample. Interpreted using the paper, the time point label stands for: baseline before first vaccination. The specimen was peripheral blood, collected on day 0 of AZD1222 vaccination. These receptors originate from an adult in good health.

This clone was recorded only once. The chain has TRBV19 and TRBJ2-7; tentatively, D is TRBD1 (7 bases). V lost 1 base and J 0 bases, leaving 22 bases between the germline ends. This CDR3 spans 19 amino acids. Germline CDR1 reads LNHDA; CDR2 reads SQIVND (reference sequence). CDR3 protein: CASSIGIGGLGQSSYEQYF. DNA of the CDR3: TGTGCCAGTAGTATAGGGATTGGGGGGTTGGGACAGAGCTCCTACGAGCAGTACTTC.

This chain connects TRBV28 to TRBJ2-7; 7 nucleotides line up with TRBD1. Germline trimming cut 2 bases from V and 2 bases from J; bases unmatched to any gene: 0. Per germline, CDR1 MDHEN and CDR2 SYDVKM. The CDR3 is made up of 13 amino acids. CDR3 coding DNA: TGTGCCAGCAGTTTACAGGGGGCCTACGAGCAGTACTTC. Its protein is CASSLQGAYEQYF.

This clone was counted once. V gene TRBV13 combines with J gene TRBJ2-2; maybe TRBD1 (5 bases). This CDR3 comprises 15 residues. Germline CDR1 PRHDT, CDR2 FYEKMQ (reference sequence). With 0 bases removed from V and 5 bases from J, the gap between germline ends came to 10 bases. The CDR3 sequence: CASSLGQGFTGELFF. Here the CDR3 DNA reads TGTGCCAGCAGCTTAGGTCAGGGTTTTACCGGGGAGCTGTTTTTT.

The chain combines TRBV19 with TRBJ1-2, with a tentative D call TRBD1 (5 bases). Per the germline V gene, CDR1 is LNHDA and CDR2 is SQIVND (reference sequence). CDR3 length: 14 amino acids. Trimming shortened V by 5 bases and J by 3 bases, and 13 bases separated the two germline ends. CDR3 nucleotides: TGTGCCAGTAGTCGATTAGGGACTGACTATGGCTACACCTTC. It translates to CASSRLGTDYGYTF.

The chain uses TRBV2 and TRBJ1-1; 7 bases fit TRBD1. Trimming at V came to 5 bases and at J to 7 bases, leaving 4 bases not matched to a gene. Germline CDR1 SNHLY, CDR2 FYNNEI. The CDR3 consists of 12 residues. The CDR3 coding sequence is TGTGCCAGCAGTACCTCAGGGGGTGAAGCTTTCTTT. The encoded protein is CASSTSGGEAFF.

The chain recombines TRBV18 with TRBJ1-2; a possible D gene is TRBD1 (6 bases). V lost 0 bases and J 5 bases, leaving 22 bases between the germline ends. The length of the CDR3 is 18 residues. The germline V gene encodes CDR1 KGHSH and CDR2 LQKENI. The CDR3 sequence is CASSPPGAARRVPYGYTF. The CDR3 DNA is TGTGCCAGCTCACCACCGGGGGCGGCTCGACGCGTCCCGTATGGCTACACCTTC. The variable domain in full, completed from reference TRBV18 and TRBJ1-2, reads NAGVMQNPRHLVRRRGQEARLRCSPMKGHSHVYWYRQLPEEGLKFMVYLQKENIIDESGMPKERFSAEFPKEGPSILRIQQVVRGDSAAYFCASSPPGAARRVPYGYTFGSGTRLTVV.

This sequence joins TRBV18 and TRBJ2-1, with D possibly matching TRBD1 (5 bases). This CDR3 spans 14 amino acids. Deletions cut 4 bases from V and 5 bases from J, with 12 bases between. Germline V gene sequence: CDR1 KGHSH, CDR2 LQKENI. The CDR3 is CASSLPTVNNEQFF. CDR3 DNA: TGTGCCAGCTCACTACCGACAGTAAACAATGAGCAGTTCTTC.

The chain uses TRBV4-1 and TRBJ1-1; no clear D. Trimming left V 1 base short and J 5 bases short, with 11 bases between. The CDR3 covers 14 residues. The V gene's germline CDR1 is MGHRA and CDR2 YSYEKL. The CDR3 region has the DNA TGCGCCAGCAGCCAAGTGGGCGCGGGGACTGAAGCTTTCTTT. Its translation: CASSQVGAGTEAFF.

The CDR3 loop reads CASSPNIDLGELFF. DNA for the CDR3: TGCGCCAGCAGCCCCAACATAGACCTCGGGGAGCTGTTTTTT. This chain uses TRBV4-3 with TRBJ2-2; D is uncertain. Germline-derived CDR1 and CDR2 are LGHNA and YSLEER. The ends were cut back, 4 bases at V and 7 bases at J, with 13 bases in the middle. This CDR3 region has 14 residues.

This sequence joins TRBV29-1 and TRBJ1-3, with D hard to call. CDR1 is SQVTM and CDR2 is ANQGSEA in the germline V gene. Trimming shortened V by 7 bases and J by 8 bases, and 15 bases separated the two germline ends. The CDR3 loop spans 12 amino acids. The CDR3 DNA is TGCAGCGCCCACACTTGGAGCGACACCATATATTTT. This gives the protein CSAHTWSDTIYF.

The chain couples TRBV28 to TRBJ2-7; TRBD2 agrees at 7 bases. J was trimmed by 2 bases and V by 5 bases; bases with no gene match: 9. Germline V CDR1 and CDR2: MDHEN, SYDVKM. The CDR3 totals 15 residues. CDR3 DNA sequence: TGTGCCAGCAGTCTTCCCGGGAGGAGCACCTACGAGCAGTACTTC. Amino acid sequence: CASSLPGRSTYEQYF. Together with reference TRBV28 and TRBJ2-7, the CDR3 gives the full variable domain: DVKVTQSSRYLVKRTGEKVFLECVQDMDHENMFWYRQDPGLGLRLIYFSYDVKMKEKGDIPEGYSVSREKKERFSLILESASTNQTSMYLCASSLPGRSTYEQYFGPGTRLTVT.

V is TRBV3-1 (or the pseudogene TRBV3-2) and J is TRBJ1-6; 7 bases agree with TRBD1. Germline CDR1 LGHDT, CDR2 YNNKEL (reference sequence). Unmatched junction bases numbered 4, after V lost 1 base and J lost 7 bases. The CDR3 spans 15 residues. CDR3 protein: CASSQVDRANSPLHF. Here the CDR3 DNA reads TGTGCCAGCAGCCAAGTTGACAGGGCGAATTCACCCCTCCACTTT.

J is TRBJ1-5 and V is TRBV9, with a weak D call TRBD1 (5 bases). Germline CDR1 SGDLS, CDR2 YYNGEE. Trimming pared 3 bases from V and 2 bases from J, leaving 12 bases between. The CDR3 sequence is 15 residues long. The CDR3 sequence: CASSASGGGNQPQHF. The DNA for the CDR3 is TGTGCCAGCAGCGCCTCGGGGGGGGGCAATCAGCCCCAGCATTTT. Full variable domain (outside the CDR3, taken from reference TRBV9 and TRBJ1-5): DSGVTQTPKHLITATGQRVTLRCSPRSGDLSVYWYQQSLDQGLQFLIQYYNGEERAKGNILERFSAQQFPDLHSELNLSSLELGDSALYFCASSASGGGNQPQHFGDGTRLSIL.

The chain links TRBV7-9 to TRBJ1-1; D is unresolved. Trimming took 2 bases from V and 1 from J, leaving 11 bases between them. This CDR3 is built from 15 residues. Germline loops: CDR1 SEHNR, CDR2 FQNEAQ (reference sequence). CDR3 region: CASSLSTRENTEAFF. The CDR3, as DNA: TGTGCCAGCAGCTTATCAACGCGGGAGAACACTGAAGCTTTCTTT.

This clone was observed once. The rearrangement uses TRBV5-5 and TRBJ1-1; 11 bases are a match to TRBD1. Germline CDR1 reads SGHKS; CDR2 reads YYEKEE (reference sequence). V lost 3 bases to trimming and J lost 5 bases; unmatched junction nucleotides: 3. The CDR3 sequence is 14 residues long. The CDR3: CASSSGQGETEAFF. Written as DNA, the CDR3 is TGTGCCAGCAGCTCGGGACAGGGGGAGACTGAAGCTTTCTTT.

This chain connects TRBV10-1 to TRBJ2-1; TRBD1 agrees at 8 bases. The V gene's germline CDR1 is WNHNN and CDR2 SYGVQD (reference sequence). The V and J ends lost 7 bases and 4 bases, in that order; junction bases with no gene match: 3. The length of the CDR3 is 13 residues. The CDR3 DNA reads TGCGCCAGCATCCGGACAGGGTACAATGAGCAGTTCTTC. Its translation is CASIRTGYNEQFF.

V gene TRBV6-5 combines with J gene TRBJ2-1, with a weak D call TRBD2 (6 bases). Per the germline V gene, CDR1 is MNHEY and CDR2 is SVGAGI. The CDR3 is 13 residues long. Between the trimmed V and J ends, which lost 2 bases and 6 bases, there was a span of 8 bases. As DNA, the CDR3 is TGTGCCAGCAGTTACGGAGGGACCAATGAGCAGTTCTTC. It translates to CASSYGGTNEQFF.

V usage is TRBV11-2 and J usage is TRBJ2-2, with D perhaps being TRBD1 or TRBD2 (5 bases each). Germline V CDR1 and CDR2: SGHAT, FQNNGV. The CDR3 runs 14 residues. V was clipped by 0 bases and J by 6 bases, with 8 bases between them. CDR3 in DNA: TGTGCCAGCAGCTTAGAAAGGGGAGCCGGGGAGCTGTTTTTT. It yields the protein CASSLERGAGELFF.